The entry below describes one TCR beta chain. Its antigen is as yet unknown. A multiplex PCR was run with 60 Vbeta primers and 13 Jbeta primers. Per the original data handling: Among the unique TCR beta chains that a later analysis counted, about 86 million in all, 10 million to 13 million were shared. Generated by immunoSEQ multiplex PCR, the TCRdb table keeps only in-frame clones and is missing some. V and J calls and clone size are as listed in that table; D and trimming were resolved from the DNA. The sample holds 150,000 or so clones, roughly 85% seen once. This entry belongs to a study of cytomegalovirus exposure and HLA in healthy donors. Points from the study as a whole: A later analysis by the authors found several of the most significant clusters apparently linked to common viral pathogens. Most sequenced TCRs were rare (though some public TCRs occurred in many donors). In vitro testing confirmed a few CMV-associated chains as specific for CMV antigens.

CDR1 SGHNT and CDR2 YYREEE come from the germline V gene (reference sequence). Trimming at V came to 4 bases and at J to 4 bases, leaving 5 bases not matched to a gene. The CDR3 loop spans 14 amino acids. Sequencing was performed on PBMCs. The genes are TRBV5-4 and TRBJ2-5; 9 bases are shared with TRBD1. The TCR sequence derives from a young man in good health and CMV-seropositive. The CDR3 nucleotides are TGTGCCAGCAGCACCGGGACAGGGATAGAGACCCAGTACTTC. It specifies CASSTGTGIETQYF.